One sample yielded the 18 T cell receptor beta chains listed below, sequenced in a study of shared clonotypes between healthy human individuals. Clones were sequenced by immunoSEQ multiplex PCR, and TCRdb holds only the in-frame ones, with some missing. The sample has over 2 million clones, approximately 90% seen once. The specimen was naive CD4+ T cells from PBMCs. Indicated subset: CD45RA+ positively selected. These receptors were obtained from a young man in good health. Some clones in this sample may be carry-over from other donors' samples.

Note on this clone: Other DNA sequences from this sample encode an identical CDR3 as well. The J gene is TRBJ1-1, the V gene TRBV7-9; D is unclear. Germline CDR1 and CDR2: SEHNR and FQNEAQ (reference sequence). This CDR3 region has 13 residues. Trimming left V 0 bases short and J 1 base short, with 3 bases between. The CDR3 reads CASSLAGNTEAFF. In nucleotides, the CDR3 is TGTGCCAGCAGCTTAGCAGGGAACACTGAAGCTTTCTTT.

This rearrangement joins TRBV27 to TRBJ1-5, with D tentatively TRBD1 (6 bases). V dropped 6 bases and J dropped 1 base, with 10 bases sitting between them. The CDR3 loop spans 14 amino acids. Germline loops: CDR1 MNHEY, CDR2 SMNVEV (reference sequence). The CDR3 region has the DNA TGTGCCAGCAGACTAGGGGGGAGCAATCAGCCCCAGCATTTT. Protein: CASRLGGSNQPQHF.

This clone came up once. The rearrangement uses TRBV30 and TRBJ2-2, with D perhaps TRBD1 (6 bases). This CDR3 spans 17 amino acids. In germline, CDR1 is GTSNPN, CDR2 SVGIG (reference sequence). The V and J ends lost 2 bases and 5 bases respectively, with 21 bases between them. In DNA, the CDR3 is TGTGCCTGGAGTTCAACGGGGTTTACAGGGTGGACCGGGGAGCTGTTTTTT. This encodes CAWSSTGFTGWTGELFF.

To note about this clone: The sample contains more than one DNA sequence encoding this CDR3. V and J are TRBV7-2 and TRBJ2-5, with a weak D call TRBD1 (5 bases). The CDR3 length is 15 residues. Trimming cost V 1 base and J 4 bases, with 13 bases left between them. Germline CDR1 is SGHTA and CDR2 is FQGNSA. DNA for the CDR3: TGTGCCAGCAGCTTAGAGGCAGGGCCGGGAGAGACCCAGTACTTC. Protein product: CASSLEAGPGETQYF.

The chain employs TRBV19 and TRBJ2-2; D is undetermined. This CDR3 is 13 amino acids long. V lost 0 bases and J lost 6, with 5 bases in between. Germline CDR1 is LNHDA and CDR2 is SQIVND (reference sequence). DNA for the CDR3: TGTGCCAGTAGTATAGACCCTCCCGGGGAGCTGTTTTTT. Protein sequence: CASSIDPPGELFF.

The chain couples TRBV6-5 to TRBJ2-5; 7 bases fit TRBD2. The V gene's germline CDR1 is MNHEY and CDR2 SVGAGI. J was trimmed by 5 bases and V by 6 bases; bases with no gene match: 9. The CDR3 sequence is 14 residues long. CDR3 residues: CASSMGGVGETQYF. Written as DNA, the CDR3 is TGTGCCAGCAGCATGGGAGGGGTCGGGGAGACCCAGTACTTC.

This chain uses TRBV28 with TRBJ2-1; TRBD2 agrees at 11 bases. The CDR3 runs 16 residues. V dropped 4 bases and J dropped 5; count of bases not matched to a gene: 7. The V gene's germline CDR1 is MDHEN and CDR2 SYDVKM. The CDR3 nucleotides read TGTGCCAGCAGTTCCACCGGGACTAGCGGCAACAATGAGCAGTTCTTC. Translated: CASSSTGTSGNNEQFF.

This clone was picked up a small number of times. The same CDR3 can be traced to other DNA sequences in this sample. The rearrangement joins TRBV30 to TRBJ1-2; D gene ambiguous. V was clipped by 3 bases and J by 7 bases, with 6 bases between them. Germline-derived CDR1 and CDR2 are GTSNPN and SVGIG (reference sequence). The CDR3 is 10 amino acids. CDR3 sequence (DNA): TGTGCCTGGAGCGATTCTGGCTACACCTTC. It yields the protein CAWSDSGYTF. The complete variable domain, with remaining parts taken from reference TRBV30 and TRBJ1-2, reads SQTIHQWPATLVQPVGSPLSLECTVEGTSNPNLYWYRQAAGRGLQLLFYSVGIGQISSEVPQNLSASRPQDRQFILSSKKLLLSDSGFYLCAWSDSGYTFGSGTRLTVV.

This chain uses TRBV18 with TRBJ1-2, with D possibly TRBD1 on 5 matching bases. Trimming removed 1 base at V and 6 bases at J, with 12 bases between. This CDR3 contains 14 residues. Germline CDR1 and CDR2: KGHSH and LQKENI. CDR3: CASSPRQGMDGYTF. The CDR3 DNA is TGTGCCAGCTCACCACGGCAGGGTATGGATGGCTACACCTTC.

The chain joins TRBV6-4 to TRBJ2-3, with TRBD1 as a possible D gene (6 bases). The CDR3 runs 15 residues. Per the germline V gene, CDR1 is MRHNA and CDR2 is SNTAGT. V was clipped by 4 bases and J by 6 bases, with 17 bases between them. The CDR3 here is CASSVTAGVGDTQYF. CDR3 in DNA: TGTGCCAGCAGTGTAACGGCAGGGGTTGGGGATACGCAGTATTTT.

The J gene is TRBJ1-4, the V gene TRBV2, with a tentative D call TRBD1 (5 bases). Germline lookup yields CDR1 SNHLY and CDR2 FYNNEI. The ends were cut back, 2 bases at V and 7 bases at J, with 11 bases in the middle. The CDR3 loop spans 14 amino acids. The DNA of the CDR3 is TGTGCCAGCAGTGAATGGGGGGGAGGTGAAAAACTGTTTTTT. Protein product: CASSEWGGGEKLFF.

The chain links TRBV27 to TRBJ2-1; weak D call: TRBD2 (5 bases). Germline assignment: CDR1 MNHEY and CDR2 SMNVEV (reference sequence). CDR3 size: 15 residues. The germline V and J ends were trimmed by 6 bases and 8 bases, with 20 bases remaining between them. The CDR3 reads CASRVTTGYLDEQFF. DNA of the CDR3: TGTGCCAGCAGAGTGACTACCGGGTACCTCGATGAGCAGTTCTTC.

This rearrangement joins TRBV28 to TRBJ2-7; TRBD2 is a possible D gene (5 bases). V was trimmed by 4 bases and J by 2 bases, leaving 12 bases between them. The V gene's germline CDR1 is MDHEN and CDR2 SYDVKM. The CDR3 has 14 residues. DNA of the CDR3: TGTGCCAGCAGTTATCAATCCGGGGCCTACGAGCAGTACTTC. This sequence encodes CASSYQSGAYEQYF. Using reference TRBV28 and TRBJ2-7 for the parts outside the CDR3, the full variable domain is DVKVTQSSRYLVKRTGEKVFLECVQDMDHENMFWYRQDPGLGLRLIYFSYDVKMKEKGDIPEGYSVSREKKERFSLILESASTNQTSMYLCASSYQSGAYEQYFGPGTRLTVT.

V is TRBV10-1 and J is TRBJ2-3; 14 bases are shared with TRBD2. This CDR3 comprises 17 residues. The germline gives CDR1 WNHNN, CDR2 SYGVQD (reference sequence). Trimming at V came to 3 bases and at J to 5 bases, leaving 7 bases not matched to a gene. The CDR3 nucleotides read TGCGCCAGCAGTGATCCCGGGACTAGCGGGAGCCTAGATACGCAGTATTTT. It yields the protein CASSDPGTSGSLDTQYF.

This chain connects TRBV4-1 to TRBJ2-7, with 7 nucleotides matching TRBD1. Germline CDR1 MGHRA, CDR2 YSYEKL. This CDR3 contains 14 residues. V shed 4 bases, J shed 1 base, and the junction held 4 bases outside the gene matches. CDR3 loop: CASSPRDRSYEQYF. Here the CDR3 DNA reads TGCGCCAGCAGCCCTCGGGACAGATCCTACGAGCAGTACTTC.

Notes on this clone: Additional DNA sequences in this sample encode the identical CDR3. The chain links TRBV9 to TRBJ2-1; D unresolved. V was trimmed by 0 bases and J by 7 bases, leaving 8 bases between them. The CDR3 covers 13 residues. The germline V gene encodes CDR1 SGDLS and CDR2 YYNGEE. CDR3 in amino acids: CASSVAGDNEQFF. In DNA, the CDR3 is TGTGCCAGCAGCGTAGCAGGAGATAATGAGCAGTTCTTC.

The CDR3 sequence is CASSEREGDNEQFF. The CDR3 DNA is TGTGCCAGCAGTGAGCGGGAGGGAGACAATGAGCAGTTCTTC. V usage is TRBV27 and J usage is TRBJ2-1; 10 bases align to TRBD2. From germline, CDR1 is MNHEY and CDR2 SMNVEV (reference sequence). V was pared by 5 bases and J by 5 bases, with 3 bases of the junction left unmatched. This CDR3 is 14 amino acids long.

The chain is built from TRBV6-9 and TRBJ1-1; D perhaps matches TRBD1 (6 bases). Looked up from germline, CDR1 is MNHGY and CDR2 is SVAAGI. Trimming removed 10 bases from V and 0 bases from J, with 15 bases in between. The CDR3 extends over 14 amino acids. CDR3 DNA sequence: TGTGCCAACAGGACAGTTTCTATGAACACTGAAGCTTTCTTT. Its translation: CANRTVSMNTEAFF.